This T cell receptor (beta chain) was documented in a study of CD8+ T cells in alopecia areata. Trimming removed 0 bases from V and 0 bases from J, with 7 bases in between. Germline V gene lookup returns CDR1 SGHDT and CDR2 YYEEEE. This CDR3 spans 15 amino acids. Extracted from the samples, RNA was reverse transcribed into cDNA to serve as the sequencing template. Method: immunoSEQ multiplex PCR; TCRdb's copy keeps in-frame clones and lacks some. Of about 94,000 clones listed, about two thirds were seen once; the top ten hold about 18%. The treatment denotes: oral pan-JAK inhibitor, 5-10 mg twice daily.

This chain links TRBV5-6 with TRBJ1-5; D not certain. The TCR sequence derives from a human donor with alopecia areata. Sequences were derived from CD8+ T cells sorted from blood, sampled between weeks 44 and 45, from a patient treated with tofacitinib. As DNA, the CDR3 is TGTGCCAGCAGCTTGGGTGGCAGTAGCAATCAGCCCCAGCATTTT. Translated, it gives CASSLGGSSNQPQHF. Full variable domain (remainder filled in from reference TRBV5-6 and TRBJ1-5): DAGVTQSPTHLIKTRGQQVTLRCSPKSGHDTVSWYQQALGQGPQFIFQYYEEEERQRGNFPDRFSGHQFPNYSSELNVNALLLGDSALYLCASSLGGSSNQPQHFGDGTRLSIL.